Following are 20 T cell receptor beta chains from one sample sequenced in a study of blood T cell repertoires in COVID-19. Generated by immunoSEQ multiplex PCR, the TCRdb table keeps only in-frame clones and is missing some. Altogether about 160,000 clones are present, approximately 82% being singletons, with the ten largest covering around 7%. Input material: peripheral blood. These receptors were taken from a woman aged 40-49 years with COVID-19, enrolled during active disease.

The V gene is TRBV30, the J gene TRBJ2-7; 10 positions agree with TRBD1. The V gene end was trimmed by 3 bases and the J gene end by 4 bases; junction bases not matched to a gene: 3. Germline lookup yields CDR1 GTSNPN and CDR2 SVGIG (reference sequence). The CDR3 covers 13 residues. CDR3 sequence reads: CAWRDRGIYEQYF. The CDR3 nucleotides read TGTGCCTGGAGGGACAGGGGGATTTACGAGCAGTACTTC. Full variable domain (rest looked up from reference TRBV30 and TRBJ2-7): SQTIHQWPATLVQPVGSPLSLECTVEGTSNPNLYWYRQAAGRGLQLLFYSVGIGQISSEVPQNLSASRPQDRQFILSSKKLLLSDSGFYLCAWRDRGIYEQYFGPGTRLTVT.

V and J are TRBV6-6 and TRBJ2-5, with D unclear. The ends were cut back, 2 bases at V and 1 base at J, with 8 bases in the middle. Per germline, CDR1 MNHNY and CDR2 SVGAGI (reference sequence). The CDR3 is 14 amino acids. For the CDR3, the DNA is TGTGCCAGCAGTTACGGCCAGATCCAAGAGACCCAGTACTTC. Protein sequence: CASSYGQIQETQYF.

V usage is TRBV2 and J usage is TRBJ2-3; D unclear. Germline CDR1 is SNHLY and CDR2 is FYNNEI. V lost 1 base and J lost 0, with 11 bases in between. This CDR3 has 16 residues. The CDR3, as DNA: TGTGCCAGCAGTGAAGATGGCAATTCTAGCACAGATACGCAGTATTTT. Amino acid sequence: CASSEDGNSSTDTQYF.

The chain has TRBV6-1 and TRBJ2-1; 10 bases line up with TRBD2. CDR1 MNHNS and CDR2 SASEGT come from the germline V gene. V dropped 5 bases and J dropped 13; count of bases not matched to a gene: 8. This CDR3 is built from 13 residues. The CDR3 DNA is TGTGCCAGCAGTACAAGTAGCGGGGGGTCACAGTTCTTC. Translated, it gives CASSTSSGGSQFF.

The chain employs TRBV21-1 and TRBJ1-1; the table gives TRBD1 as D, unverified against the DNA. TRBV21-1 is a pseudogene locus. CDR3 length equals 12 residues. The CDR3 reads CASSNRDTEAFF. The CDR3 DNA reads TGTGCCAGCAGCAACAGGGACACTGAAGCTTTCTTT.

V gene TRBV19 combines with J gene TRBJ2-7; TRBD2 is a possible D gene (6 bases). Germline assignment: CDR1 LNHDA and CDR2 SQIVND (reference sequence). This CDR3 contains 15 residues. Deletions cut 5 bases from V and 4 bases from J, with 18 bases between. This CDR3 reads CASSLSSGDSYEQYV. As DNA, the CDR3 is TGTGCCAGTAGTCTCTCCTCGGGGGATTCATACGAGCAGTACGTC.

In its sample, this clone was seen once. This chain links TRBV28 with TRBJ1-2, with 9 positions matching TRBD1. The CDR3 runs 16 residues. The germline V gene encodes CDR1 MDHEN and CDR2 SYDVKM. After removal of 2 bases from V and 8 bases from J, the junction contained 12 bases not matched to a gene. CDR3 in DNA: TGTGCCAGCAGTTTAGCGCTGAACAGGGGGCGCAGGGGCTACACCTTC. Encoded protein: CASSLALNRGRRGYTF.

V usage is TRBV7-8 and J usage is TRBJ2-1; 7 bases match TRBD2. Germline V gene data show CDR1 as SGHVS and CDR2 as FQNEAQ. V trimming: 5 bases; J trimming: 0 bases; junction bases outside the gene matches: 10. CDR3 size: 17 residues. The CDR3 DNA reads as TGTGCCAGCAGCGCCTCCCTGGCGGGAGTCTCCTACAATGAGCAGTTCTTC. It specifies CASSASLAGVSYNEQFF.

The rearrangement links TRBV2 to TRBJ1-4; D remains unclear. This CDR3 has 15 residues. Trimming shortened V by 6 bases and J by 4 bases, and 15 bases separated the two germline ends. The germline CDR1 and CDR2 sequences are SNHLY and FYNNEI. The CDR3 DNA is TGTGCCAGCAGGGACTTGGACGCAAGTAATGAAAAACTGTTTTTT. Its protein is CASRDLDASNEKLFF.

V is TRBV5-5 and J is TRBJ1-6; 7 positions agree with TRBD1. J lost 7 bases, V lost 2 bases, and 12 bases had no gene match. Germline V gene sequence: CDR1 SGHKS, CDR2 YYEKEE (reference sequence). This CDR3 comprises 17 residues. The CDR3 sequence: CASSFLQGPIRNSPLHF. As DNA, the CDR3 is TGTGCCAGCAGCTTTCTACAGGGGCCAATTCGGAATTCACCCCTCCACTTT.

This clone was counted between two and nine times. This chain connects TRBV6-5 to TRBJ1-1, with 8 positions matching TRBD1. The CDR3 is 14 residues long. The germline gives CDR1 MNHEY, CDR2 SVGAGI. The ends lost 4 bases at V and 4 bases at J; junction bases unmatched: 5. The CDR3 here is CASSSMTGATEAFF. The CDR3, as DNA: TGTGCCAGCAGTTCTATGACAGGGGCCACTGAAGCTTTCTTT.

In this sample, this clone turned up a few times. This sequence joins TRBV15 and TRBJ2-3, with TRBD2 matching over 12 bases. Germline V gives CDR1 LNHNV, CDR2 YYDKDF (reference sequence). The CDR3 is 19 residues long. The trim removed 1 base at V and 3 bases at J, leaving 11 bases unmatched. CDR3 loop: CATSRGATPSGGATDTQYF. DNA of the CDR3: TGTGCCACCAGCAGAGGTGCAACCCCTAGCGGGGGGGCAACAGATACGCAGTATTTT.

The chain recombines TRBV28 with TRBJ2-1, with D perhaps matching TRBD2 (6 bases). V lost 6 bases and J 5 bases, leaving 20 bases between the germline ends. The CDR3 has 16 amino acids. Germline V gene lookup returns CDR1 MDHEN and CDR2 SYDVKM. The DNA for the CDR3 is TGTGCCAGCAGCAATACCGAGGGACTGGAAGACAATGAGCAGTTCTTC. It encodes CASSNTEGLEDNEQFF.

V is TRBV13 and J is TRBJ2-3; the match to TRBD2 covers 9 bases. V gave up 1 base and J gave up 6 bases; unmatched junction bases: 5. The CDR3 runs 15 residues. Looked up from germline, CDR1 is PRHDT and CDR2 is FYEKMQ (reference sequence). CDR3 loop: CASSLVSGSGDTQYF. In DNA form, the CDR3 reads TGTGCCAGCAGCTTAGTTAGCGGGAGTGGTGATACGCAGTATTTT.

This sequence joins TRBV11-2 and TRBJ2-3; 9 nucleotides agree with TRBD1. The CDR3 is made up of 15 amino acids. V lost 4 bases and J lost 5; bases outside the gene matches: 7. CDR1 is SGHAT, CDR2 FQNNGV, per germline. The CDR3 nucleotides read TGTGCCAGCAGCTCCCGGGACAGGGTATTAGATACGCAGTATTTT. It specifies CASSSRDRVLDTQYF.

V is TRBV4-1 and J is TRBJ2-5; D not resolved. CDR1 is MGHRA, CDR2 YSYEKL, per germline. The germline V and J ends were trimmed by 0 bases and 1 base, with 15 bases remaining between them. CDR3 length: 17 residues. The CDR3 region has the DNA TGCGCCAGCAGCCAAGATTTTGACTCGAGCCTCCAAGAGACCCAGTACTTC. Translation: CASSQDFDSSLQETQYF.

This clone was seen just once. This rearrangement joins TRBV12-3 or TRBV12-4 to TRBJ1-3; D is unclear. V lost 8 bases and J lost 4, with 9 bases in between. CDR3 size: 12 residues. The CDR3 region has the DNA TGTGCCAGCTCCACTGAAGGAAACACCATATATTTT. Translating gives CASSTEGNTIYF.

This chain uses TRBV7-3 with TRBJ2-3; 7 positions match TRBD2. Germline-derived CDR1 and CDR2 are SGHTA and FQGTGA. This CDR3 spans 15 amino acids. With V trimmed by 2 bases and J by 0 bases, 2 bases remained unmatched. In nucleotides, the CDR3 is TGTGCCAGCAGCTTATACGGGGGGAGCACAGATACGCAGTATTTT. Residues: CASSLYGGSTDTQYF.

The chain joins TRBV19 to TRBJ1-1; a weak D match, TRBD1 (5 bases). The CDR3 has 14 amino acids. The germline gives CDR1 LNHDA, CDR2 SQIVND (reference sequence). Trimming removed 3 bases from V and 7 bases from J, with 15 bases in between. CDR3 in DNA: TGTGCCAGTAGTATTGACGCCCGACAGATTGAAGCTTTCTTT. It specifies CASSIDARQIEAFF. Together with reference TRBV19 and TRBJ1-1, the CDR3 gives the full variable domain: DGGITQSPKYLFRKEGQNVTLSCEQNLNHDAMYWYRQDPGQGLRLIYYSQIVNDFQKGDIAEGYSVSREKKESFPLTVTSAQKNPTAFYLCASSIDARQIEAFFGQGTRLTVV.

This clone was seen just once. J is TRBJ1-1 and V is TRBV9, with D possibly matching TRBD1 (5 bases). Deletions cut 4 bases from V and 7 bases from J, with 17 bases between. CDR1 is SGDLS, CDR2 YYNGEE, per germline. This CDR3 has 14 amino acids. For the CDR3, the DNA is TGTGCCAGCAGCCTAAGGGGAGGATGGGGTGAAGCTTTCTTT. This translates into CASSLRGGWGEAFF. Based on the CDR3 plus reference TRBV9 and TRBJ1-1, the full variable domain is DSGVTQTPKHLITATGQRVTLRCSPRSGDLSVYWYQQSLDQGLQFLIQYYNGEERAKGNILERFSAQQFPDLHSELNLSSLELGDSALYFCASSLRGGWGEAFFGQGTRLTVV.